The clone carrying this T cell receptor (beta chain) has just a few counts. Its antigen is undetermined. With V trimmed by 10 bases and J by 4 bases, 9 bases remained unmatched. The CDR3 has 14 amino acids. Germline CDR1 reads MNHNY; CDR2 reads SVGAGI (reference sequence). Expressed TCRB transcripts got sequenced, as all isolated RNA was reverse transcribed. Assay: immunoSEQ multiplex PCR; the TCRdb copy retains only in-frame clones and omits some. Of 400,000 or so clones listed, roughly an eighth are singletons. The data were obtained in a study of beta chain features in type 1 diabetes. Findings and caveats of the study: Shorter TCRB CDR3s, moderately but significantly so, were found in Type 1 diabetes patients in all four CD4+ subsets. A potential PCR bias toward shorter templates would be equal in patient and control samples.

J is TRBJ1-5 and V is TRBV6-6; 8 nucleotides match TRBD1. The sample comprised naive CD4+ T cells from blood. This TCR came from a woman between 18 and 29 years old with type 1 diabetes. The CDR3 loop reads CATTTGATNQPQHF. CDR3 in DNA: TGTGCCACCACGACAGGGGCTACGAATCAGCCCCAGCATTTT.